This TCR beta chain was recorded in a study of T cells expressing NK-cell markers. The germline gives CDR1 KGHSH, CDR2 LQKENI. The CDR3 totals 14 residues. For TCR beta, cDNA was produced by 5'RACE template switching with UMIs. TCRdb processed the 5' RACE reads again and assigns one entry to each CDR3 protein, with no DNA. The sample has 440,000 or so distinct CDR3 sequences, and its top ten clones hold roughly 8%. Sequenced material: blood T cells: a sorted CD56 or NKG2C T cell subset, CD4+ or CD8+ T cells, or bulk PBMC T cells (not recorded which). The chain joins TRBV18 to TRBJ2-5; with no DNA, the TCRdb D assignment of TRBD1 cannot be verified. This TCR derives from a woman between 18 and 75 years old in good health. CDR3 region: CASSAERVRETQYF. Combining the CDR3 with reference TRBV18 and TRBJ2-5 gives the whole variable domain NAGVMQNPRHLVRRRGQEARLRCSPMKGHSHVYWYRQLPEEGLKFMVYLQKENIIDESGMPKERFSAEFPKEGPSILRIQQVVRGDSAAYFCASSAERVRETQYFGPGTRLLVL.